Listed below are T cell receptor beta chains from one sample, sequenced in a study of identifying expanded T cells in peripheral blood. Only in-frame clones appear in the TCRdb table, and some are missing; sequencing was by immunoSEQ multiplex PCR. This sample has tens of thousands of clones, with roughly 89% found just once. The sample was blood. The receptors were gathered from a person between 18 and 75 years old in good health. Each CDR3 is given with its conserved first and last residue. D genes are given only for firm matches. Rows may omit the clone size; those that give it use once, few, many or a size class.

clone size: -
D gene: TRBD1
V gene: TRBV7-8
J gene: TRBJ1-5
CDR3 DNA: TGTGCCAGCAGCAGGGACAGGATAGACTCCAATCAGCCCCAGCATTTT
CDR3 protein: CASSRDRIDSNQPQHF

clone size: -
D gene: TRBD1
V gene: TRBV4-2
J gene: TRBJ1-5
CDR3 DNA: TGTGCCAGCAGCCAAGCTGACAGGGAGGGTCAGCCCCAGCATTTT
CDR3 protein: CASSQADREGQPQHF

clone size: -
D gene: TRBD1
V gene: TRBV5-3
J gene: TRBJ2-1
CDR3 DNA: TGTGCCAGAAGCTTGTCGGGACAGGGTGGAATCTTC
CDR3 protein: CARSLSGQGGIF

clone size: once
D gene: TRBD2
V gene: TRBV7-2
J gene: TRBJ2-7
CDR3 DNA: TGTGCCAGCAGCGTTAACGGGCGGGAGGTCCGTGGGGAGCAGTACTTC
CDR3 protein: CASSVNGREVRGEQYF

clone size: once
D gene: -
V gene: TRBV18
J gene: TRBJ2-7
CDR3 DNA: TGTGCCAGCTCACCACTTCAAGTGACCGGACCCTACGAGCAGTACTTC
CDR3 protein: CASSPLQVTGPYEQYF

clone size: once
D gene: -
V gene: TRBV19
J gene: TRBJ2-7
CDR3 DNA: TGTGCCAGTAGTATAGCAGGGATGAGGGAGCAGTACTTC
CDR3 protein: CASSIAGMREQYF

clone size: few
D gene: -
V gene: TRBV5-1
J gene: TRBJ2-5
CDR3 DNA: TGCGCCAGCAGCTTGGCCTCGGGGGTCCAAGAGACCCAGTACTTC
CDR3 protein: CASSLASGVQETQYF

clone size: once
D gene: -
V gene: TRBV2
J gene: TRBJ2-3
CDR3 DNA: TGTGCCAGCGGAGGGCAGCGGGCGGGCACAGATACGCAGTATTTT
CDR3 protein: CASGGQRAGTDTQYF

clone size: -
D gene: -
V gene: TRBV21-1
J gene: TRBJ2-5
CDR3 DNA: TGTGCCAGCAGCAAACAAGAGACCCAGTACTTC
CDR3 protein: CASSKQETQYF

clone size: -
D gene: TRBD1
V gene: TRBV2
J gene: TRBJ1-2
CDR3 DNA: TGTGCCAGCAGTGAGCAGGGGGCCTACTATGGCTACACCTTC
CDR3 protein: CASSEQGAYYGYTF

clone size: -
D gene: -
V gene: TRBV7-9
J gene: TRBJ1-3
CDR3 DNA: TGTGCCAGCAGCTCCAGGGGAGGCTCTGGAAACACCATATATTTT
CDR3 protein: CASSSRGGSGNTIYF

clone size: -
D gene: -
V gene: TRBV11-3
J gene: TRBJ2-7
CDR3 DNA: TGTGCCAGCAGCTCGGAGGGCGAGCAGTACTTC
CDR3 protein: CASSSEGEQYF

clone size: -
D gene: -
V gene: TRBV5-1
J gene: TRBJ2-7
CDR3 DNA: TGCGCCAGCAGCGTTGAACAGGTAACATCCTACGAGCAGTACTTC
CDR3 protein: CASSVEQVTSYEQYF

clone size: -
D gene: TRBD2
V gene: TRBV18
J gene: TRBJ2-1
CDR3 DNA: TGTGCCAGCTCACCATTCTCCCTAGCGGGAGGGAGCTACAATGAGCAGTTCTTC
CDR3 protein: CASSPFSLAGGSYNEQFF

clone size: -
D gene: TRBD1
V gene: TRBV4-3
J gene: TRBJ1-1
CDR3 DNA: TGCGCCAGCAGCCAACGACAGGGGGTAAGGGACACTGAAGCTTTCTTT
CDR3 protein: CASSQRQGVRDTEAFF

clone size: -
D gene: TRBD2
V gene: TRBV2
J gene: TRBJ2-1
CDR3 DNA: TGTGCCAGCAGTGTAACGGGACGGGGTATAGCGGGGGCCAACAATGAGCAGTTCTTC
CDR3 protein: CASSVTGRGIAGANNEQFF

clone size: once
D gene: -
V gene: TRBV29-1
J gene: TRBJ2-3
CDR3 DNA: TGCAGCGTTGTGGCCTTGAGCACAGATACGCAGTATTTT
CDR3 protein: CSVVALSTDTQYF

clone size: -
D gene: -
V gene: TRBV20-1
J gene: TRBJ1-5
CDR3 DNA: TGCAGTGCTAGTGTGGATCAGCCCCAGCATTTT
CDR3 protein: CSASVDQPQHF

clone size: -
D gene: -
V gene: TRBV7-9
J gene: TRBJ1-5
CDR3 DNA: TGTGCCAGCAGTTGGGACATTCAGCCCCAGCATTTT
CDR3 protein: CASSWDIQPQHF

clone size: -
D gene: -
V gene: TRBV19
J gene: TRBJ1-2
CDR3 DNA: TGTGCCAGTAGTATTACCCCTGGGGGCTACACCTTC
CDR3 protein: CASSITPGGYTF

clone size: -
D gene: -
V gene: TRBV5-1
J gene: TRBJ1-4
CDR3 DNA: TGCGCCAGCAACCTAATTAGAGGTCTAGTCGAAAAACTGTTTTTT
CDR3 protein: CASNLIRGLVEKLFF

clone size: -
D gene: TRBD2
V gene: TRBV11-1
J gene: TRBJ2-7
CDR3 DNA: TGTGCCAGCAGCCATAGACCAGGACTAGCGGGACCCTACGAGCAGTACTTC
CDR3 protein: CASSHRPGLAGPYEQYF

clone size: -
D gene: TRBD2
V gene: TRBV7-3
J gene: TRBJ2-7
CDR3 DNA: TGTGCCAGCAGCTTAACGGGGACTAGCGGACTCTACGAGCAGTACTTC
CDR3 protein: CASSLTGTSGLYEQYF

clone size: few
D gene: -
V gene: TRBV28
J gene: TRBJ1-2
CDR3 DNA: TGTGCCAGCAGGCCGCTCCCAAGCCTAACTAACTATGGCTACACCTTC
CDR3 protein: CASRPLPSLTNYGYTF

clone size: -
D gene: TRBD1
V gene: TRBV30
J gene: TRBJ2-1
CDR3 DNA: TGTGCCTGGAGTGATCCACGACAGGGGAATTTCGATGAGCAGTTCTTC
CDR3 protein: CAWSDPRQGNFDEQFF

clone size: -
D gene: -
V gene: TRBV6-5
J gene: TRBJ1-5
CDR3 DNA: TGTGCCAGCAGTCCCGCGGGGGATAGCAATCAGCCCCAGCATTTT
CDR3 protein: CASSPAGDSNQPQHF

clone size: -
D gene: TRBD2
V gene: TRBV11-2
J gene: TRBJ2-1
CDR3 DNA: TGTGCCAGCAGCTTACTAGCGGGAGGGCCTTATGAGCAGTTCTTC
CDR3 protein: CASSLLAGGPYEQFF

clone size: -
D gene: -
V gene: TRBV28
J gene: TRBJ2-1
CDR3 DNA: TGTGCCAGCAGTCTCCAACCGGGACTCGAGTCCTACAATGAGCAGTTCTTC
CDR3 protein: CASSLQPGLESYNEQFF

clone size: -
D gene: -
V gene: TRBV7-8
J gene: TRBJ2-3
CDR3 DNA: TGTGCCAGCAGCTCAGATCTAGCGAATACGCAGTATTTT
CDR3 protein: CASSSDLANTQYF

clone size: -
D gene: TRBD1
V gene: TRBV18
J gene: TRBJ2-7
CDR3 DNA: TGTGCCAGCTCACCATTGGGGACAGGGTACGAGCAGTACTTC
CDR3 protein: CASSPLGTGYEQYF

clone size: -
D gene: TRBD1
V gene: TRBV19
J gene: TRBJ1-2
CDR3 DNA: TGTGCCAGTAGTACCACAGGGGGCGGTGTCTATGGCTACACCTTC
CDR3 protein: CASSTTGGGVYGYTF

clone size: -
D gene: TRBD2
V gene: TRBV5-3
J gene: TRBJ2-1
CDR3 DNA: TGTGCCAGAAGCTTGGGACTAGCGGGGGTACAAAACAATGAGCAGTTCTTC
CDR3 protein: CARSLGLAGVQNNEQFF

clone size: -
D gene: TRBD1
V gene: TRBV7-2
J gene: TRBJ1-2
CDR3 DNA: TGTGCCAGCAGCTTGTCTGGACAGGGAACCTATGGCTACACCTTC
CDR3 protein: CASSLSGQGTYGYTF

clone size: -
D gene: -
V gene: TRBV6-6
J gene: TRBJ1-4
CDR3 DNA: TGTGCCAGCAGTCGAGGGGGGGGAGCTGAAAAACTGTTTTTT
CDR3 protein: CASSRGGGAEKLFF

clone size: once
D gene: TRBD1
V gene: TRBV7-2
J gene: TRBJ2-1
CDR3 DNA: TGTGCCAGCAGCCGAGGGGCTGGACAGGAAAAACACAATGAGCAGTTCTTC
CDR3 protein: CASSRGAGQEKHNEQFF

clone size: -
D gene: -
V gene: TRBV27
J gene: TRBJ1-5
CDR3 DNA: TGTGCCACCGGGGAGGGCGGAGAGCCCCAGCATTTT
CDR3 protein: CATGEGGEPQHF

clone size: -
D gene: -
V gene: TRBV28
J gene: TRBJ1-2
CDR3 DNA: TGTGCCAGCAGCCTTGACGGAAACTTCTACTATGGCTACACCTTC
CDR3 protein: CASSLDGNFYYGYTF

clone size: -
D gene: -
V gene: TRBV30
J gene: TRBJ2-2
CDR3 DNA: TGTGCCTGGAGTGGGGGGGCTAATCCAGCAGGGGAGCTGTTTTTT
CDR3 protein: CAWSGGANPAGELFF

clone size: -
D gene: -
V gene: TRBV5-1
J gene: TRBJ2-1
CDR3 DNA: TGCGCCAGCAGCTTGGCCACGGGACCCAGCTCCTACAATGAGCAGTTCTTC
CDR3 protein: CASSLATGPSSYNEQFF

clone size: -
D gene: -
V gene: TRBV6-1
J gene: TRBJ1-5
CDR3 DNA: TGTGCCAGCACCGGCACGCGGAATCAGCCCCAGCATTTT
CDR3 protein: CASTGTRNQPQHF

clone size: -
D gene: -
V gene: TRBV18
J gene: TRBJ2-1
CDR3 DNA: TGTGCCAGCTCACCGGATCAATCCTACAATGAGCAGTTCTTC
CDR3 protein: CASSPDQSYNEQFF

clone size: -
D gene: TRBD2
V gene: TRBV28
J gene: TRBJ2-3
CDR3 DNA: TGTGCCAGCCGCGGGAGTATCGGCACAGATACGCAGTATTTT
CDR3 protein: CASRGSIGTDTQYF

clone size: -
D gene: TRBD1
V gene: TRBV7-9
J gene: TRBJ2-7
CDR3 DNA: TGTGCCAGCAGCTTACAAGGACAGGTCCATCGGGAGCAGTACTTC
CDR3 protein: CASSLQGQVHREQYF

clone size: -
D gene: -
V gene: TRBV2
J gene: TRBJ2-7
CDR3 DNA: TGTGCCGGCCGAGGAGGCCTCGGCGTGGGAAGGGAGCAGTACTTC
CDR3 protein: CAGRGGLGVGREQYF

clone size: -
D gene: -
V gene: TRBV7-6
J gene: TRBJ2-2
CDR3 DNA: TGTGCCAGCAGCTGGTCGAAAGAGGGGGAGCTGTTTTTT
CDR3 protein: CASSWSKEGELFF

clone size: -
D gene: TRBD1
V gene: TRBV4-2
J gene: TRBJ2-2
CDR3 DNA: TGTGCCAGCAGCCAAAACGAATACGAAGACAGGGGGTATTCCGGGGAGCTGTTTTTT
CDR3 protein: CASSQNEYEDRGYSGELFF

clone size: -
D gene: -
V gene: TRBV7-8
J gene: TRBJ1-4
CDR3 DNA: TGTGCCAGCAGCTTAGACAGACTAAATGAAAAACTGTTTTTT
CDR3 protein: CASSLDRLNEKLFF

clone size: few
D gene: TRBD1
V gene: TRBV28
J gene: TRBJ2-7
CDR3 DNA: TGTGCCAGCAGTAGAGGACAGGGGGATCTCTACGAGCAGTACTTC
CDR3 protein: CASSRGQGDLYEQYF